This T cell receptor beta chain was sequenced during a study of beta chain features in type 1 diabetes. Findings and limits, study-wide: A pattern of fewer insertions and more deletions at VDJ junctions was seen in type 1 diabetes patients.

Germline V lookup: CDR1 LGHNA, CDR2 YSLEER. CDR3 length: 16 amino acids. With 0 bases removed from V and 3 bases from J, the gap between germline ends came to 12 bases. Expressed TCRB transcripts were sequenced because the entire RNA isolate underwent reverse transcription. Generated by immunoSEQ multiplex PCR, the TCRdb table keeps only in-frame clones and is missing some. The table includes 350,000 to 450,000 clones, approximately 15% detected once. CD45RO/CCR7/CD25/CD127/CD95/CD27 separated CD4+ naive, central memory, regulatory and stem cell-like memory cells by sorting. With regard to this clone: What it recognizes is unknown.

What was sequenced was naive CD4+ T cells from blood. V and J are TRBV4-3 and TRBJ2-1; D might be TRBD2 (5 bases). This sequence was found in a man aged 30-40 years in good health. The CDR3 loop reads CASSQDLTGYYNEQFF. DNA for the CDR3: TGCGCCAGCAGCCAAGATCTAACGGGGTACTACAATGAGCAGTTCTTC.